The 11 T cell receptor beta chains listed next were all sequenced from one sample in a study of T cells in Graves' hyperthyroidism and ophthalmopathy. TCR beta CDR3 regions were amplified from RNA transcripts. The study used the HTBI primer set for a first-round RT-PCR of the TCR CDR3. Via MiXCR, TCRdb re-called the multiplex PCR reads, giving one row per CDR3 protein. The sample lists some 620,000 distinct CDR3 sequences, around 15% occurring once. What was sequenced was blood. These receptors were collected from a woman aged 30 to 39 with Graves' hyperthyroidism.

In its sample, this clonotype was seen many times. This rearrangement joins TRBV29-1 to TRBJ2-1; D unresolved. Germline V CDR1 and CDR2: SQVTM, ANQGSEA. CDR3 size: 13 residues. Between the trimmed V and J ends, which lost 5 bases and 1 base, there was a span of 9 bases. In DNA, the CDR3 is TGCAGCGTTATAGGTGGTTCCTACAATGAGCAGTTCTTC. Its protein is CSVIGGSYNEQFF.

J is TRBJ1-6 and V is TRBV27; 8 bases fit TRBD1. The CDR3 runs 14 residues. Germline CDR1 MNHEY, CDR2 SMNVEV (reference sequence). V shed 7 bases and J 5 bases; nucleotides not matched to a gene: 4. CDR3 DNA: TGTGCCAGCAATCTGGACAGGGATAATTCACCCCTCCACTTT. Protein product: CASNLDRDNSPLHF.

The gene calls are TRBV6-1 and TRBJ1-2; D uncertain. The CDR3 consists of 13 residues. Deletions cut 5 bases from V and 4 bases from J, with 11 bases between. Germline V lookup: CDR1 MNHNS, CDR2 SASEGT. DNA of the CDR3: TGTGCCAGCAGTTTCGGGCAGGTCTATGGCTACACCTTC. Its translation: CASSFGQVYGYTF.

This clonotype was observed many times. The CDR3 loop reads CASSGGERSGNQPQHF. As DNA, the CDR3 is TGTGCCAGCAGTGGGGGAGAGCGGAGTGGCAATCAGCCCCAGCATTTT. This chain connects TRBV6-1 to TRBJ1-5; D is unclear. The ends were cut back, 4 bases at V and 2 bases at J, with 15 bases in the middle. In germline, CDR1 is MNHNS, CDR2 SASEGT. This CDR3 has 16 residues.

In DNA form, the CDR3 reads TGTGCCAGCAGTTTTGTTGGACAGGGCACCGAGCAGTTCTTC. Translation: CASSFVGQGTEQFF. The chain joins TRBV27 to TRBJ2-1; 8 bases fit TRBD1. CDR1 MNHEY and CDR2 SMNVEV come from the germline V gene (reference sequence). This CDR3 comprises 14 residues. J lost 10 bases, V lost 3 bases, and 8 bases had no gene match.

This clonotype was observed a handful of times. CDR3 protein: CASTDGTGGYEQYF. The CDR3, as DNA: TGTGCCAGCACCGACGGGACAGGGGGCTACGAGCAGTACTTC. V gene TRBV12-3 or TRBV12-4 combines with J gene TRBJ2-7, with 11 bases that match TRBD1. V lost 7 bases and J lost 3; bases outside the gene matches: 5. The CDR3 length is 14 residues.

This clonotype was recorded many times. This CDR3 reads CASSYLERLAAFF. The DNA for the CDR3 is TGTGCCAGCAGTTACTTGGAGAGACTAGCGGCGTTCTTC. This chain links TRBV6-2 or TRBV6-3 with TRBJ2-1; TRBD2 aligns across 9 bases. Looked up from germline, CDR1 is MNHEY and CDR2 is SVGEGT. The V gene end was trimmed by 1 base and the J gene end by 15 bases; junction bases not matched to a gene: 7. The CDR3 covers 13 residues.

Only a few counts were recorded for this clonotype. The chain employs TRBV6-1 and TRBJ1-2; D is ambiguous. The germline gives CDR1 MNHNS, CDR2 SASEGT. V was trimmed by 6 bases and J by 0 bases, leaving 11 bases between them. The CDR3 is made up of 14 amino acids. Here the CDR3 DNA reads TGTGCCAGCAGGACTTCTGAGACTAACTATGGCTACACCTTC. Protein product: CASRTSETNYGYTF.

As DNA, the CDR3 is TGTGCCAGCAGTTACTCGAACAGGAACACTGAAGCTTTCTTT. The encoded protein is CASSYSNRNTEAFF. The chain is built from TRBV6-5 and TRBJ1-1; D gene ambiguous. From germline, CDR1 is MNHEY and CDR2 SVGAGI. V was trimmed by 0 bases and J by 1 base, leaving 6 bases between them. The CDR3 extends over 14 amino acids.

This clonotype was recorded many times. The J gene is TRBJ2-7, the V gene TRBV27, with 7 positions matching TRBD2. V lost 4 bases to trimming and J lost 0 bases; unmatched junction nucleotides: 6. Germline CDR1 and CDR2: MNHEY and SMNVEV (reference sequence). The CDR3 sequence is 15 residues long. The CDR3 DNA reads as TGTGCCAGCAGTTCAAGCGGGATCCCCTCCTACGAGCAGTACTTC. This encodes CASSSSGIPSYEQYF.

This clonotype showed up many times. The rearrangement uses TRBV12-3 or TRBV12-4 and TRBJ1-1; no definite D call. The CDR3 totals 15 residues. V gave up 0 bases and J gave up 8 bases, with 16 bases separating them. As DNA, the CDR3 is TGTGCCAGCAGTTTAGCGAGGGCCCATGGTGGGGAAGCTTTCTTT. Translation: CASSLARAHGGEAFF.